Below, one T cell receptor beta chain is given with its context. Recruitment covered about 26 US areas and drew participants whose ages spanned about 18 to 100 years. Method: immunoSEQ multiplex PCR; TCRdb's copy keeps in-frame clones and lacks some. The sample records almost 250,000 clones, approximately 85% being singletons. This specimen belongs to a study of blood T cell repertoires in COVID-19. Study details: The United States, Italy and Spain were the sources of the acute and convalescent COVID-19 samples. PBMCs, B-cell-depleted T cells, or T cells were the source of the cDNA or gDNA that made up the material.

The source material was PBMCs or T cells enriched from blood (not recorded which). This TCR was sampled from a woman aged 50 to 60 with acute COVID-19.

The CDR3 is CAWSVTLNIQYF. In DNA form, the CDR3 reads TGTGCCTGGAGTGTGACTTTAAACATTCAGTACTTC. The chain is built from TRBV30 and TRBJ2-4; D ambiguous. The ends were cut back, 0 bases at V and 6 bases at J, with 6 bases in the middle. The CDR3 has 12 residues. The germline gives CDR1 GTSNPN, CDR2 SVGIG (reference sequence).